These 15 T cell receptor beta chains were sequenced from one sample in a study of shared clonotypes between healthy human individuals. Naivety among CD8 cells was defined by CD45RO negativity and positive CCR7 selection, thereby excluding terminally differentiated effector memory CD45RA+ cells. The table came from immunoSEQ multiplex PCR; TCRdb's copy has only in-frame clones and leaves some out. The sample contains about 2.1 million clones, 85% to 95% of which appear only once. The specimen sequenced was naive CD8+ T cells from PBMCs. The receptor set was obtained from a man in his late teens or twenties in good health. Some clones in this sample may be carry-over from other donors' samples.

This rearrangement joins TRBV5-8 to TRBJ2-7, with 15 bases identical to TRBD2. The CDR3 has 18 amino acids. Germline V gene sequence: CDR1 SGHTS, CDR2 YDEGEE. After removal of 1 base from V and 0 bases from J, the junction contained 5 bases not matched to a gene. The CDR3 region has the DNA TGTGCCAGCAGCTTGCGTCGGACTAGCGGGAGGGTCTCCTACGAGCAGTACTTC. The encoded protein is CASSLRRTSGRVSYEQYF.

The rearrangement joins TRBV5-1 to TRBJ1-5, with a tentative D call TRBD1 (5 bases). V was clipped by 2 bases and J by 5 bases, with 11 bases between them. CDR1 and CDR2 (germline): SGHRS, YFSETQ. The CDR3 contains 14 residues. The DNA for the CDR3 is TGCGCCAGCAGCTTAGGGGAGGGTTATCAGCCCCAGCATTTT. Translation: CASSLGEGYQPQHF.

The gene calls are TRBV7-6 and TRBJ2-2; TRBD2 agrees at 10 bases. Losses at the gene ends were 5 bases for V and 2 bases for J; bases not matched to a gene: 8. The CDR3 has 17 residues. Germline V gives CDR1 SGHVS, CDR2 FNYEAQ. The CDR3 DNA follows: TGTGCCAGCAGCACAGACCTAGCGGGAGCCAACACCGGGGAGCTGTTTTTT. This translates into CASSTDLAGANTGELFF.

The rearrangement uses TRBV6-1 and TRBJ2-1; 7 bases map to TRBD2. Germline CDR1 reads MNHNS; CDR2 reads SASEGT. This CDR3 comprises 16 residues. The J segment lost 4 bases and the V segment lost 3 bases, leaving 9 bases of the junction unmatched. The CDR3 DNA reads as TGTGCCAGCAGTGAGTCGACTAGCAAGTCGTACAATGAGCAGTTCTTC. Protein: CASSESTSKSYNEQFF.

The rearrangement links TRBV7-9 to TRBJ1-4; D call uncertain. V lost 1 base, J lost 7 bases, and 10 bases lay in between. This CDR3 is built from 14 residues. Germline V gives CDR1 SEHNR, CDR2 FQNEAQ (reference sequence). Here the CDR3 DNA reads TGTGCCAGCAGCTTAGACCCCGGTAGTGAAAAACTGTTTTTT. Amino acid sequence: CASSLDPGSEKLFF.

This chain uses TRBV9 with TRBJ2-3, with a weak D call TRBD2 (5 bases). This CDR3 is built from 16 residues. Germline V gene lookup returns CDR1 SGDLS and CDR2 YYNGEE. V dropped 0 bases and J dropped 3 bases, with 14 bases sitting between them. The CDR3 DNA follows: TGTGCCAGCAGCGTAGGGGGAGTGGGGTGGACAGATACGCAGTATTTT. It yields the protein CASSVGGVGWTDTQYF.

The chain carries TRBV7-3 and TRBJ2-3; D is possibly TRBD2 (6 bases). CDR3 length: 16 residues. V was clipped by 2 bases and J by 3 bases, with 15 bases between them. Looked up from germline, CDR1 is SGHTA and CDR2 is FQGTGA. The CDR3 is CASSLFGAGLTDTQYF. DNA of the CDR3: TGTGCCAGCAGCTTATTTGGGGCAGGACTAACAGATACGCAGTATTTT.

V and J are TRBV25-1 and TRBJ2-7; D is ambiguous. Trimming cost V 5 bases and J 5 bases, with 7 bases left between them. The CDR3 sequence is 11 residues long. CDR1 MGHDK and CDR2 SYGVNS come from the germline V gene. The CDR3 region is CASSIRNEQYF. The CDR3 DNA reads TGTGCCAGCAGTATCCGGAACGAGCAGTACTTC.

The chain links TRBV9 to TRBJ2-5; D not certain. The V gene lost 7 bases and the J gene lost 2 bases, with 15 bases spanning the gap. The CDR3 runs 14 residues. Germline CDR1 and CDR2: SGDLS and YYNGEE. The CDR3 protein is CASGPGSWQETQYF. CDR3 coding DNA: TGTGCCAGCGGGCCGGGCTCATGGCAAGAGACCCAGTACTTC. The entire variable domain, with the rest obtained from reference TRBV9 and TRBJ2-5, is as follows: DSGVTQTPKHLITATGQRVTLRCSPRSGDLSVYWYQQSLDQGLQFLIQYYNGEERAKGNILERFSAQQFPDLHSELNLSSLELGDSALYFCASGPGSWQETQYFGPGTRLLVL.

In regard to this clone: This CDR3 is also generated by other DNA sequences in the sample. The genes are TRBV28 and TRBJ2-2, with TRBD1 matching 7 bases. Germline V gives CDR1 MDHEN, CDR2 SYDVKM. J was trimmed by 3 bases and V by 5 bases; bases with no gene match: 3. CDR3 size: 14 residues. Here the CDR3 reads CASSLQGDTGELFF. The CDR3 DNA reads TGTGCCAGCAGTCTTCAGGGGGACACCGGGGAGCTGTTTTTT.

With respect to this clone: At the DNA level, this CDR3 is encoded by other sequences in the same sample as well. The V call is TRBV9, the J call TRBJ2-3, with TRBD2 as a possible D gene (7 bases). From germline, CDR1 is SGDLS and CDR2 YYNGEE. The ends were cut back, 0 bases at V and 6 bases at J, with 11 bases in the middle. The CDR3 has 14 residues. The CDR3 DNA reads as TGTGCCAGCAGCGTAGAAGGGGGGGCGGATACGCAGTATTTT. As protein: CASSVEGGADTQYF. The full variable domain, with the rest looked up from reference TRBV9 and TRBJ2-3, is DSGVTQTPKHLITATGQRVTLRCSPRSGDLSVYWYQQSLDQGLQFLIQYYNGEERAKGNILERFSAQQFPDLHSELNLSSLELGDSALYFCASSVEGGADTQYFGPGTRLTVL.

The chain has TRBV7-9 and TRBJ2-1; tentative D call: TRBD2 (5 bases). CDR1 and CDR2 (germline): SEHNR, FQNEAQ (reference sequence). This CDR3 spans 16 amino acids. The ends were cut back, 5 bases at V and 0 bases at J, with 14 bases in the middle. The CDR3 DNA reads as TGTGCCAGCAGCCCTCCCTTGGGGAGCTCCTACAATGAGCAGTTCTTC. This sequence encodes CASSPPLGSSYNEQFF.

There are a few counts of this clone. The V gene is TRBV2, the J gene TRBJ1-1, with D hard to call. V was pared by 3 bases and J by 4 bases, with 9 bases between. The CDR3 loop spans 13 amino acids. Germline loops: CDR1 SNHLY, CDR2 FYNNEI. The CDR3 DNA sequence: TGTGCCAGCAGTGAGTCGCAGATCACTGAAGCTTTCTTT. This codes for CASSESQITEAFF.

CDR3 in DNA: TGTGCCAGCAGCTTAGTTAGCAGGAACACTGAAGCTTTCTTT. Translation gives CASSLVSRNTEAFF. The chain couples TRBV7-9 to TRBJ1-1; D unresolved. Germline V gene data show CDR1 as SEHNR and CDR2 as FQNEAQ (reference sequence). This CDR3 has 14 amino acids. V lost 1 base and J 1 base, leaving 7 bases between the germline ends.

Details on this clone: The same CDR3 also results from other DNA sequences found in this sample. The chain couples TRBV7-9 to TRBJ1-2; D remains ambiguous. The V gene's germline CDR1 is SEHNR and CDR2 FQNEAQ (reference sequence). CDR3 size: 12 residues. Trimming stripped 1 base from V and 6 bases from J, with 6 bases between. The CDR3 DNA follows: TGTGCCAGCAGCTTAGTGGTGGATGGCTACACCTTC. Amino acids: CASSLVVDGYTF.